The source of this T cell receptor beta chain is a study of cytomegalovirus exposure and HLA in healthy donors. Study results and caveats: Under in vitro conditions, a few CMV-associated chains were confirmed as specific for CMV antigens.

The PCR employed 60 Vbeta primers together with 13 Jbeta primers. Profiled with immunoSEQ multiplex PCR; TCRdb holds only in-frame clones, not every one. The table includes 150,000 or so clones, about 74% detected once. The junction had 14 bases not matched to a gene; V was cut back by 0 bases and J by 6 bases. Germline CDR1 and CDR2: LGHNT and FRNRAP. This CDR3 contains 17 residues. On this clone: The target antigen is unknown.

This clonotype was sampled from a man in his forties in good health and CMV-seropositive. Sequencing used PBMCs. The rearrangement joins TRBV12-5 to TRBJ2-7; 7 bases map to TRBD1. The chain's CDR3 is CASGLVRFGQDPLEQYF. DNA for the CDR3: TGTGCTAGTGGTTTGGTAAGGTTCGGACAGGACCCTCTCGAGCAGTACTTC.